These T cell receptor beta chains were read from a single sample in a study of T cell responses to AZD1222 COVID-19 vaccine. Clones were sequenced by immunoSEQ multiplex PCR, and TCRdb holds only the in-frame ones, with some missing. Here the sample spans 120,000 to 150,000 clones, about 89% being singletons. The sequencing used peripheral blood, collected on day 0 of MenACWY control vaccination. All receptors come from an adult in good health. CDR3s include the opening cysteine and the closing phenylalanine or tryptophan. D genes are given only for firm matches. The listing skips clone size in some rows; elsewhere it reads once, few, many or a size class.

d_call	clone_size	v_call	j_call	cdr3_nt	cdr3_aa
TRBD2	-	TRBV5-1	TRBJ2-3	TGCGCCAGCAGCTTGGTCTCGGGGGGTCCGATCACAGATACGCAGTATTTT	CASSLVSGGPITDTQYF
TRBD2	-	TRBV5-4	TRBJ2-1	TGTGCCAGCAGCTGGGGGGGCGGACTAGCGGGAGACGATGAGCAGTTCTTC	CASSWGGGLAGDDEQFF
-	-	TRBV29-1	TRBJ1-2	TGCAGCGTCCGACCGGACCTTAACTATGGCTACACCTTC	CSVRPDLNYGYTF
TRBD1	-	TRBV27	TRBJ1-3	TGTGCCAGCAGTGGACAGGCCGGCAACACCATATATTTT	CASSGQAGNTIYF
-	-	TRBV7-2	TRBJ1-3	TGTGCCAGCAGCCCCGGGGGAAACACCATATATTTT	CASSPGGNTIYF
-	once	TRBV4-1	TRBJ1-2	TGCGCCAGCAGCGCCTATGTGGGAGTCGATGGCTACACCTTC	CASSAYVGVDGYTF
-	-	TRBV27	TRBJ1-2	TGTGCCAGCAGTTCGACGTGGGGACCTAACTATGGCTACACCTTC	CASSSTWGPNYGYTF
-	-	TRBV25-1	TRBJ1-1	TGTGCCAGCAGTGAAGGTGGGGGGGGGATGAACACTGAAGCTTTCTTT	CASSEGGGGMNTEAFF
TRBD1	-	TRBV18	TRBJ1-5	TGTGCCAGCTCCAGGACAGGGGGAAGCAATCAGCCCCAGCATTTT	CASSRTGGSNQPQHF
-	-	TRBV10-3	TRBJ1-1	TGTGCCATCGGGACCCAGAACACTGAAGCTTTCTTT	CAIGTQNTEAFF
-	-	TRBV6-5	TRBJ1-2	TGTGCCAGCAGTCCGTTAGACGGATCTAACTATGGCTACACCTTC	CASSPLDGSNYGYTF
TRBD2	-	TRBV19	TRBJ2-6	TGTGCCAGTCACCCCGGGACTAGCGTCTCTGGGGCCAACGTCCTGACTTTC	CASHPGTSVSGANVLTF
-	-	TRBV7-2	TRBJ1-1	TGTGCCAGCAGCTTAACAATCGAAGGGCAGTTTATTAGAGCTTTCTTT	CASSLTIEGQFIRAFF
TRBD1	-	TRBV19	TRBJ2-1	TGTGCCAGTAGTAATTTGGCCAGGGGGCGAGGCTATGAGCAGTTCTTC	CASSNLARGRGYEQFF